This entry features one T cell receptor beta chain sequence. Its cognate antigen has yet to be identified. Base quality data are lacking; no much larger clone is found one base away. For TCR beta library preparation, roughly 2 micrograms of genomic DNA were extracted from the cryopreserved PBMCs. Longitudinal blood samples from CLL patients on ibrutinib monotherapy were analyzed using high-throughput TCR beta sequencing. Patients were enrolled in a phase 2 open-label single-center ibrutinib monotherapy trial. A MiSeq instrument was used for deep resolution sequencing, which targeted depths ranging from 1 in 1 million up to 1 in 200,000 T cells, with coverage averaging 10x for each clonotype. TCR beta libraries were generated with the immunoSEQ hsTCRB Kit. Turning to the authors' computational methods: Data were analyzed with ImmunoSEQ Data Assistant and ImmunoSEQ Analyzer, with V, D and J genes assigned per IMGT definitions. Clonality, with values ranging from 0 to 1, was calculated as one minus the normalized Shannon entropy of productive rearrangement frequencies. Public clonotype analysis was restricted to overrepresented clonotypes comprising at least 0.05% of each patient's repertoire. About a dozen age-matched healthy donor repertoires from immuneACCESS served as clonality controls. In TCRdb, the immuneACCESS table is reduced to in-frame sequences with V and J assigned. These tables do not hold every clone; where another copy was compared, an unresolved V gene accounts for under half, and the others remain unexplained. D and trimming were read from the DNA, whereas the V and J calls and clone size are those reported in that table. This sample comprises about 84,000 clones, 85% to 90% of them detected only once. About 5.6% of the sample rests with the top ten.

This sample was taken from a study of cytotoxic CD8 clonotypes in ibrutinib-treated CLL (dated by TCRdb to 2020 to 2022). With regard to the full study: The cohort included roughly 15 treatment-naive and ten to eleven relapsed/refractory patients; some 18 were IGHV unmutated. Responses were partial in roughly 24 patients and complete in 2; after median approximately 69 months follow-up, roughly 15 stayed in remission and roughly twelve progressed. The response samples were drawn at a median of roughly eleven months into treatment, with a range of about 6 to 40 months. An average of about 250,000 productive templates and approximately 90,000 productive rearrangements was obtained per sample. Of the roughly 86 people in the trial, approximately 24 had longitudinal samples available. Cryopreserved peripheral blood mononuclear cells were collected before treatment, at response, and at either disease progression or sustained remission.

General findings and caveats noted by the study authors: Public clonotypes were rare and either shrank or stayed stable during treatment, and the rise in clonality at ibrutinib response reflected expansion of private clonotypes. Sustained-remission and progressing patients did not have matched sampling times, and lymph node repertoires were not examined. Baseline clonality exceeded that of age-matched healthy donors and correlated strongly with circulating CD8+ T-cell counts. An increase in clonality was observed at ibrutinib response, with clonality remaining stable during sustained remission and falling back toward baseline at progression.

From the germline V gene (reference sequence), CDR1 is MNHEY and CDR2 is SMNVEV. Trimming removed 2 bases from V and 8 bases from J, leaving 9 bases between the germline ends. There are 12 amino acids in the CDR3, from cysteine to phenylalanine inclusive. The entry retains the CDR3 DNA only, 36 bases that are in frame from base 1. The chain is encoded by TRBV27 joined to TRBJ1-2, with TRBD1 tentatively as D gene (5 bases match). The source material was PBMCs, sampled before ibrutinib treatment. This TCR was sampled from a human donor with chronic lymphocytic leukemia. The CDR3: CASSLKGRGYTF. In nucleotides, the sequence is TGTGCCAGCAGTTTAAAGGGGAGGGGCTACACCTTC.